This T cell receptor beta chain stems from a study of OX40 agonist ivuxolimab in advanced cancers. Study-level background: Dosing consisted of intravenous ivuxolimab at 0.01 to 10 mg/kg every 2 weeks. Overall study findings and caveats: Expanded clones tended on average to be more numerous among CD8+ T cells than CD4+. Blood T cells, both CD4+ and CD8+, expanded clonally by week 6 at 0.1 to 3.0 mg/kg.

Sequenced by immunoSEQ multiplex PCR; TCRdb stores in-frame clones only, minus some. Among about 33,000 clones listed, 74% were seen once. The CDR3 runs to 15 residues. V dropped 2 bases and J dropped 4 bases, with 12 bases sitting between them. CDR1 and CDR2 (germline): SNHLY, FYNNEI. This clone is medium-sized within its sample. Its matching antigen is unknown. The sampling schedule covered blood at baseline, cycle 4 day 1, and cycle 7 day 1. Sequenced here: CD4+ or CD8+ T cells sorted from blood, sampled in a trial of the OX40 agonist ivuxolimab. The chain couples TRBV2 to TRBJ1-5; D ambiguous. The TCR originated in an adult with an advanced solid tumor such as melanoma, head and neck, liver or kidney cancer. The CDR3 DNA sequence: TGTGCCAGCAGTGAAAGCAGGTCCGGTAATCAGCCCCAGCATTTT. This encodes CASSESRSGNQPQHF.